Listed below are T cell receptor beta chains from one sample, sequenced in a study of blood T cell repertoires in COVID-19. Assay used: immunoSEQ multiplex PCR; TCRdb lists only in-frame clones, some missing. Here the sample spans roughly 88,000 clones, roughly 72% being singletons. Input material: peripheral blood. Receptors were obtained from a woman in her sixties or seventies in a cohort sampled during active or convalescent COVID-19. The CDR3 runs from the conserved cysteine through the conserved F or W. Fields, in order: D gene, J gene, clone size, V gene, CDR3 protein, CDR3 DNA. A D gene is named only where the DNA matches it firmly. Clone size is stated in some rows and not others, as once, few, many or a class when expanded.

D: TRBD1
J: TRBJ1-2
size: .
V: TRBV11-2
CDR3: CASSLVGTGGMGYTF
DNA: TGTGCCAGCAGCTTAGTCGGGACAGGGGGCATGGGCTACACCTTC

D: .
J: TRBJ2-3
size: .
V: TRBV29-1
CDR3: CSVEEGTSTDTQYF
DNA: TGCAGCGTTGAAGAGGGGACTAGCACAGATACGCAGTATTTT

D: TRBD2
J: TRBJ2-1
size: .
V: TRBV2
CDR3: CASRKLGLAGGQDEQFF
DNA: TGTGCCAGCAGGAAATTGGGACTAGCGGGGGGGCAGGATGAGCAGTTCTTC

D: .
J: TRBJ1-6
size: .
V: TRBV9
CDR3: CASSPRTDYNSPLHF
DNA: TGTGCCAGCAGCCCGCGGACAGACTATAATTCACCCCTCCACTTT

D: TRBD1
J: TRBJ2-4
size: .
V: TRBV23-1
CDR3: CASSQSGQGAPKNIQYF
DNA: TGCGCCAGCAGTCAATCCGGACAGGGGGCTCCCAAAAACATTCAGTACTTC

D: TRBD2
J: TRBJ2-1
size: .
V: TRBV7-9
CDR3: CASSWAGGPDEQFF
DNA: TGTGCCAGCAGCTGGGCGGGGGGGCCCGATGAGCAGTTCTTC

D: TRBD1
J: TRBJ2-5
size: .
V: TRBV10-3
CDR3: CAISETGTGIVETQYF
DNA: TGTGCCATCAGTGAAACCGGGACAGGGATTGTGGAGACCCAGTACTTC

D: .
J: TRBJ1-5
size: .
V: TRBV12-5
CDR3: CASAPGGSRNQPQHF
DNA: TGTGCTAGTGCTCCGGGGGGGTCTAGGAATCAGCCCCAGCATTTT

D: .
J: TRBJ1-2
size: .
V: TRBV5-4
CDR3: CASSLNGAGQGYTF
DNA: TGTGCCAGCAGCTTGAATGGGGCAGGGCAAGGCTACACCTTC

D: .
J: TRBJ2-1
size: .
V: TRBV5-1
CDR3: CASSLGVDEQFF
DNA: TGCGCCAGCAGCTTGGGCGTCGATGAGCAGTTCTTC

D: TRBD1
J: TRBJ1-1
size: .
V: TRBV2
CDR3: CASRSQGAFNTEAFF
DNA: TGTGCCAGCAGATCCCAGGGGGCGTTTAACACTGAAGCTTTCTTT

D: TRBD1
J: TRBJ2-7
size: .
V: TRBV27
CDR3: CASSRVTLGTGAQYF
DNA: TGTGCCAGCAGCAGGGTCACTCTCGGGACAGGGGCGCAGTACTTC

D: .
J: TRBJ1-3
size: .
V: TRBV3-1/TRBV3-2
CDR3: CASSPQATGRSGNTIYF
DNA: TGTGCCAGCAGCCCCCAAGCGACTGGCCGCTCTGGAAACACCATATATTTT

D: TRBD1
J: TRBJ2-5
size: .
V: TRBV24-1
CDR3: CATSDSGDQQGGKTQYF
DNA: TGTGCCACCAGTGATTCGGGGGATCAACAGGGGGGCAAGACCCAGTACTTC

D: TRBD1
J: TRBJ1-4
size: .
V: TRBV5-4
CDR3: CASSLDGTGGEKLFF
DNA: TGTGCCAGCAGCTTGGACGGGACAGGTGGTGAAAAACTGTTTTTT

D: TRBD2
J: TRBJ2-3
size: .
V: TRBV5-1
CDR3: CASSPGLAGGPNTDTQYF
DNA: TGCGCCAGCAGCCCCGGACTAGCGGGGGGGCCTAACACAGATACGCAGTATTTT

D: .
J: TRBJ1-2
size: many
V: TRBV21-1
CDR3: CASSKEFGQGLRQGSYGYTF
DNA: TGTGCCAGCAGCAAAGAATTCGGCCAGGGACTAAGACAGGGGAGTTATGGCTACACCTTC

D: .
J: TRBJ1-5
size: .
V: TRBV6-2/TRBV6-3
CDR3: CASSYLISNQPQHF
DNA: TGTGCCAGCAGTTACTTAATCAGCAATCAGCCCCAGCATTTT

D: TRBD1
J: TRBJ2-6
size: few
V: TRBV2
CDR3: CASQTGRGANVLTF
DNA: TGTGCCAGCCAGACAGGGCGTGGGGCCAACGTCCTGACTTTC

D: TRBD1
J: TRBJ1-6
size: .
V: TRBV6-6
CDR3: CASSSGQGGSPLHF
DNA: TGTGCCAGCAGCTCCGGACAGGGAGGTTCACCCCTCCACTTT

D: .
J: TRBJ2-2
size: .
V: TRBV27
CDR3: CASKSYTGLPNTGELFF
DNA: TGTGCCAGCAAAAGTTACACGGGACTTCCAAACACCGGGGAGCTGTTTTTT

D: .
J: TRBJ1-1
size: .
V: TRBV19
CDR3: CATTPRGNTEAFF
DNA: TGTGCCACTACCCCCCGGGGGAACACTGAAGCTTTCTTT

D: TRBD1
J: TRBJ1-5
size: few
V: TRBV29-1
CDR3: CSVERDRRQHF
DNA: TGCAGCGTTGAGAGGGACAGGCGCCAGCATTTT

D: TRBD1
J: TRBJ2-1
size: few
V: TRBV18
CDR3: CASSRQGGSYNEQFF
DNA: TGTGCCAGCTCACGACAGGGGGGTTCCTACAATGAGCAGTTCTTC